This T cell receptor (beta chain) came from a study of PD-1 blockade in classical Hodgkin lymphoma. Whole-study results and caveats: Only CD4+ TCR diversity, not CD8+, had risen significantly by C4D1. Healthy donors were reported to have higher baseline TCR diversity than newly diagnosed patients.

From germline, CDR1 is SNHLY and CDR2 FYNNEI. This CDR3 has 14 amino acids. Trimming took 6 bases from V and 7 from J; bases not matched to a gene: 7. Every patient experienced relapse after autologous stem cell transplantation, and brentuximab vedotin exposure varied. Patients' outcomes at their best amounted to complete response, partial response or progressive disease. The protocol was immunoSEQ multiplex PCR, while the TCRdb copy is restricted to in-frame clones and leaves out a portion. The sample contains 47,000 or so clones, about 73% of which appear only once. Concerning this clone: Its antigen is not known.

The gene calls are TRBV2 and TRBJ1-3, with 9 bases aligning to TRBD1. The sequencing here drew on peripheral blood mononuclear cells (PBMCs), taken at baseline. The clonotype originates from a human donor with classical Hodgkin lymphoma. The CDR3: CASSPGQGSNTIYF. The DNA of the CDR3 is TGTGCCAGCAGCCCGGGACAGGGATCGAACACCATATATTTT.